This T cell receptor beta chain is from a study of blood T cell repertoires in COVID-19. On the study more broadly: Samples taken during acute and convalescent COVID-19 were collected in the United States, Italy and Spain. From T cells, B-cell-depleted T cells, or PBMCs came the material, which was cDNA or gDNA.

In the original analysis: Reference gene primers were amplified, and this amplification served to estimate nucleated cell counts. The table came from immunoSEQ multiplex PCR; TCRdb's copy has only in-frame clones and leaves some out. V, J and clone size were drawn from that table, and D and trimming were deduced from the DNA. The sample contains 470,000 or so clones, 80% to 90% of which appear only once. The V and J ends lost 2 bases and 3 bases respectively, with 13 bases between them. CDR1 is MNHNS and CDR2 is SASEGT in the germline V gene. CDR3 length equals 15 residues. The sample consisted of peripheral blood. This TCR came from a human donor in a cohort sampled during active COVID-19. The chain combines TRBV6-1 with TRBJ1-2; no firm D call. The DNA for the CDR3 is TGTGCCAGCAGTGAACACACGACCCGGGACTATGGCTACACCTTC. Its translation: CASSEHTTRDYGYTF.